Listed here are 6 T cell receptor beta chains from one sample, sequenced in a study of T cells after yellow fever vaccination. TCRdb re-derived calls from the 5' RACE reads in MiXCR, one entry per CDR3 protein. Of about 130,000 distinct CDR3 sequences listed, under 8.5% are singletons. The sample in question was CD4+ T cells sorted from PBMCs, obtained 9 to 11 days after the first yellow fever vaccination. All receptors derive from a man aged 18 to 30 who received the YFV17D yellow fever vaccine.

This clonotype occurred many times. The chain combines TRBV12-3 or TRBV12-4 with TRBJ2-4; no firm D call. The length of the CDR3 is 15 residues. Trimming pared 7 bases from V and 0 bases from J, leaving 13 bases between. This CDR3 is CASTPFDGAKNIQYF. As DNA, the CDR3 is TGTGCCAGCACCCCCTTTGACGGAGCCAAAAACATTCAGTACTTC.

This clonotype appeared many times. The V call is TRBV7-2, the J call TRBJ1-2; D is ambiguous. The V end lost 2 bases, the J end lost 0 bases, and 7 bases lay between the germline ends. The germline V gene has CDR1 SGHTA and CDR2 FQGNSA. The CDR3 length is 14 residues. CDR3 sequence (DNA): TGTGCCAGCAGCTTAAGAGTTTCTAACTATGGCTACACCTTC. This sequence encodes CASSLRVSNYGYTF. The variable domain in full, completed from reference TRBV7-2 and TRBJ1-2, reads GAGVSQSPSNKVTEKGKDVELRCDPISGHTALYWYRQSLGQGLEFLIYFQGNSAPDKSGLPSDRFSAERTGGSVSTLTIQRTQQEDSAVYLCASSLRVSNYGYTFGSGTRLTVV.

This clonotype was counted a few times. The V and J genes are TRBV7-2 and TRBJ1-4; TRBD1 might be the D (6 bases). The V gene lost 5 bases and the J gene lost 8 bases, with 18 bases spanning the gap. Germline V gene lookup returns CDR1 SGHTA and CDR2 FQGNSA. The CDR3 is 15 residues long. DNA for the CDR3: TGTGCCAGCAGCCATGCGAGGACAGAAGGGGAAAAACTGTTTTTT. Translating gives CASSHARTEGEKLFF.

The chain uses TRBV5-1 and TRBJ1-1; 11 bases agree with TRBD1. The V gene end was trimmed by 2 bases and the J gene end by 5 bases; junction bases not matched to a gene: 11. Germline V gene lookup returns CDR1 SGHRS and CDR2 YFSETQ. The CDR3 has 17 residues. In nucleotides, the CDR3 is TGCGCCAGCAGCTTAACTAACCCCGGGACAGGGGGGACTGAAGCTTTCTTT. Its translation: CASSLTNPGTGGTEAFF. Complete variable domain (other parts from reference TRBV5-1 and TRBJ1-1): KAGVTQTPRYLIKTRGQQVTLSCSPISGHRSVSWYQQTPGQGLQFLFEYFSETQRNKGNFPGRFSGRQFSNSRSEMNVSTLELGDSALYLCASSLTNPGTGGTEAFFGQGTRLTVV.

This clonotype was observed many times. This chain uses TRBV12-3 or TRBV12-4 with TRBJ2-1; 8 bases fit TRBD1. The CDR3 runs 12 residues. The J segment lost 7 bases and the V segment lost 6 bases, leaving 2 bases of the junction unmatched. The CDR3: CASRWTGNEQFF. The CDR3 region has the DNA TGTGCCAGCAGATGGACAGGGAATGAGCAGTTCTTC.

This clonotype has a count of ten or more. This chain links TRBV9 with TRBJ2-1; 11 positions agree with TRBD2. With V trimmed by 2 bases and J by 5 bases, 3 bases remained unmatched. The CDR3 has 15 residues. The germline CDR1 and CDR2 sequences are SGDLS and YYNGEE. CDR3 region: CASSVTSGGHNEQFF. The DNA of the CDR3 is TGTGCCAGCAGCGTTACTAGCGGGGGCCACAATGAGCAGTTCTTC. Full variable domain (remainder filled in from reference TRBV9 and TRBJ2-1): DSGVTQTPKHLITATGQRVTLRCSPRSGDLSVYWYQQSLDQGLQFLIQYYNGEERAKGNILERFSAQQFPDLHSELNLSSLELGDSALYFCASSVTSGGHNEQFFGPGTRLTVL.